Below, 20 T cell receptor beta chains from the same sample are listed, as sequenced in a study of T-cell reconstitution after alpha-beta-depleted transplantation in children. Unique molecular identifiers were incorporated when the TCRbeta library was constructed. TCRdb independently ran MiXCR on the PCR reads; one entry per CDR3 protein. The sample consists of some 220,000 distinct CDR3 sequences, approximately 10% of them appearing once. This material consisted of PBMCs, taken before TCRalphabeta/CD19-depleted stem cell transplant. The origin of the receptors is a child less than two years old with acute myeloid leukemia, due to receive a stem cell transplant.

This clonotype was detected a few times. The V gene is TRBV30, the J gene TRBJ1-5; D unclear. Germline values: CDR1 GTSNPN, CDR2 SVGIG (reference sequence). Trimming took off 4 bases at V and 0 bases at J, with 19 bases between the two ends. This CDR3 has 17 residues. The CDR3 reads CAWKAGVGRHSNQPQHF. The CDR3 DNA reads as TGTGCCTGGAAGGCCGGGGTTGGGCGCCATAGCAATCAGCCCCAGCATTTT.

This clonotype was recorded many times. The chain employs TRBV7-8 and TRBJ2-3; D not certain. The CDR3 consists of 15 residues. Germline CDR1 and CDR2: SGHVS and FQNEAQ. Trimming took 5 bases from V and 0 from J, leaving 12 bases between them. The CDR3 here is CASSPRGESTDTQYF. CDR3 sequence (DNA): TGTGCCAGCAGCCCCCGCGGCGAAAGCACAGATACGCAGTATTTT.

This clonotype was observed at least ten times. It may be a read error: a sequence one base away is much more abundant. The J gene is TRBJ2-2, the V gene TRBV7-2; TRBD2 aligns across 8 bases. V trimming: 6 bases; J trimming: 0 bases; junction bases outside the gene matches: 3. The CDR3 has 15 residues. Germline assignment: CDR1 SGHTA and CDR2 FQGNSA. CDR3 coding DNA: TGTGCCAGCAGACAGGGACTAGCGAACACCGGGGAGCTGTTTTTT. This codes for CASRQGLANTGELFF.

This clonotype was recorded a few times. This chain joins TRBV3-1 and TRBJ2-3; TRBD2 agrees at 9 bases. CDR1 is LGHDT, CDR2 YNNKEL, per germline (reference sequence). This CDR3 is 16 amino acids long. V lost 2 bases to trimming and J lost 3 bases; unmatched junction nucleotides: 6. The DNA of the CDR3 is TGTGCCAGCAGCCAACCGGGACTAGCAGGAACAGATACGCAGTATTTT. This translates into CASSQPGLAGTDTQYF.

In its sample, this clonotype was seen many times. This rearrangement joins TRBV27 to TRBJ2-2; a possible D gene is TRBD1 (6 bases). Trimming stripped 5 bases from V and 4 bases from J, with 11 bases between. The CDR3 is made up of 14 amino acids. CDR1 is MNHEY, CDR2 SMNVEV, per germline (reference sequence). This CDR3 is CASSQGGSTGELFF. The DNA of the CDR3 is TGTGCCAGCAGTCAAGGGGGTTCCACCGGGGAGCTGTTTTTT.

In its sample, this clonotype was seen a few times. In DNA, the CDR3 is TGTGCCAGCACCCAGGGTCCCCACAATCAGCCCCAGCATTTT. Its translation: CASTQGPHNQPQHF. V and J are TRBV28 and TRBJ1-5, with D perhaps matching TRBD1 (5 bases). V was cut by 7 bases and J by 3 bases, with 13 bases left in between. Germline CDR1 reads MDHEN; CDR2 reads SYDVKM. This CDR3 region has 14 residues.

This clonotype has a count of ten or more. The genes are TRBV28 and TRBJ2-3; tentatively, D is TRBD1 or TRBD2 (5 bases each). The V end lost 5 bases, the J end lost 3 bases, and 15 bases lay between the germline ends. This CDR3 comprises 15 residues. Germline values: CDR1 MDHEN, CDR2 SYDVKM. In DNA form, the CDR3 reads TGTGCCAGCAGTCCCCGGGACGGATCAACAGATACGCAGTATTTT. As protein: CASSPRDGSTDTQYF.

Ten or more counts support this clonotype. The chain employs TRBV24-1 and TRBJ2-7; no firm D call. Trimming took off 2 bases at V and 5 bases at J, with 15 bases between the two ends. This CDR3 is 15 amino acids long. In germline, CDR1 is KGHDR, CDR2 SFDVKD. Written as DNA, the CDR3 is TGTGCCACCAGTGATTCCGGGCCCCTGGGCCACGAGCAGTACTTC. Translating it yields CATSDSGPLGHEQYF.

This clonotype showed up many times. The rearrangement joins TRBV20-1 to TRBJ1-1; a weak D match, TRBD1 (6 bases). V was shortened by 6 bases and J by 1 base, with 9 bases between the two germline ends. In germline, CDR1 is DFQATT, CDR2 SNEGSKA (reference sequence). The CDR3 consists of 12 residues. This CDR3 reads CSAQGQNTEAFF. In DNA form, the CDR3 reads TGCAGTGCCCAGGGACAGAACACTGAAGCTTTCTTT.

Many counts were recorded for this clonotype. The V gene is TRBV20-1, the J gene TRBJ2-1, with TRBD2 matching 8 bases. After removal of 6 bases from V and 4 bases from J, the junction contained 5 bases not matched to a gene. The length of the CDR3 is 13 residues. Germline CDR1 DFQATT, CDR2 SNEGSKA (reference sequence). CDR3 DNA: TGCAGTGCCTCGGGGGGGACTTACAATGAGCAGTTCTTC. It is translated as CSASGGTYNEQFF.

Ten or more counts support this clonotype. The rearrangement links TRBV10-3 to TRBJ2-3, with no clear D. Per the germline V gene, CDR1 is ENHRY and CDR2 is SYGVKD. The V and J ends lost 4 bases and 0 bases respectively, with 8 bases between them. CDR3 length equals 14 residues. The CDR3 nucleotides are TGTGCCATCAGTGGACTGTCTAGCACAGATACGCAGTATTTT. As protein: CAISGLSSTDTQYF.

Ten or more counts support this clonotype. The chain uses TRBV5-1 and TRBJ2-1; D call uncertain. Trimming cost V 4 bases and J 8 bases, with 16 bases left between them. Germline V gene lookup returns CDR1 SGHRS and CDR2 YFSETQ. The CDR3 has 14 amino acids. The CDR3 region has the DNA TGCGCCAGCAGCCCCCCATTAGCTTCGGATGAGCAGTTCTTC. Amino acid sequence: CASSPPLASDEQFF.

This clonotype was recorded many times. The CDR3 region is CASSYGGTVYTGELFF. CDR3 DNA sequence: TGTGCCAGCAGTTACGGGGGGACTGTGTACACCGGGGAGCTGTTTTTT. The V call is TRBV6-5, the J call TRBJ2-2; possible D gene TRBD2, 6 bases. This CDR3 is 16 amino acids long. V was trimmed by 2 bases and J by 3 bases, leaving 13 bases between them. From germline, CDR1 is MNHEY and CDR2 SVGAGI.

This clonotype appeared many times. The V gene is TRBV11-2, the J gene TRBJ2-3; the D gene is possibly TRBD2 (6 bases). The CDR3 sequence is 16 residues long. Trimming stripped 4 bases from V and 2 bases from J, with 16 bases between. The germline V gene encodes CDR1 SGHAT and CDR2 FQNNGV. The CDR3: CASSSALSGYTDTQYF. The CDR3 nucleotides read TGTGCCAGCAGCTCGGCCCTTAGCGGCTACACAGATACGCAGTATTTT.

This clonotype was counted many times. This rearrangement joins TRBV4-1 to TRBJ1-2; possibly TRBD1 for D (5 bases). The V gene lost 4 bases and the J gene lost 2 bases, with 14 bases spanning the gap. Germline CDR1 MGHRA, CDR2 YSYEKL. This CDR3 comprises 15 residues. CDR3 nucleotide sequence: TGCGCCAGCAGCCCGTTGCCAGGGATGAACTATGGCTACACCTTC. This codes for CASSPLPGMNYGYTF.

This clonotype appeared many times. The J gene is TRBJ2-7, the V gene TRBV20-1, with 11 bases lining up with TRBD2. Trimming at V came to 0 bases and at J to 3 bases, leaving 10 bases not matched to a gene. The CDR3 extends over 17 amino acids. Germline V gives CDR1 DFQATT, CDR2 SNEGSKA (reference sequence). This CDR3 is CSARDLVTSGKNYEQYF. CDR3 nucleotide sequence: TGCAGTGCTAGAGATTTGGTGACTAGCGGGAAAAACTACGAGCAGTACTTC.

This clonotype occurred many times. This chain uses TRBV7-9 with TRBJ2-7, with 10 bases fitting TRBD2. Trimming cost V 1 base and J 4 bases; bases outside gene matches: 4. Germline loops: CDR1 SEHNR, CDR2 FQNEAQ (reference sequence). The CDR3 is 15 residues long. DNA of the CDR3: TGTGCCAGCAGCTTAGTACTAGCGGGGAAGTACGAGCAGTACTTC. This encodes CASSLVLAGKYEQYF.

This clonotype was detected many times. V and J are TRBV5-5 and TRBJ1-5, with a tentative D call TRBD1 (6 bases). Trimming took off 4 bases at V and 7 bases at J, with 12 bases between the two ends. CDR3 length equals 13 residues. Germline loops: CDR1 SGHKS, CDR2 YYEKEE (reference sequence). CDR3 amino acids: CASSTGALQPQHF. CDR3 bases: TGTGCCAGCAGCACGGGGGCGTTACAGCCCCAGCATTTT.

In its sample, this clonotype was seen many times. One end of the junction fails to match germline, which may point to a read error. This chain connects TRBV20-1 to TRBJ2-1, with 8 bases lining up with TRBD2. This CDR3 is 17 amino acids long. From germline, CDR1 is DFQATT and CDR2 SNEGSKA (reference sequence). Here the CDR3 reads CCARVGTGGASYNEQFF. The DNA for the CDR3 is TGCTGTGCTAGAGTGGGGACGGGGGGGGCATCCTACAATGAGCAGTTCTTC.

This clonotype was detected many times. The chain links TRBV29-1 to TRBJ2-6, with D maybe TRBD1 (6 bases). The CDR3 has 17 amino acids. The germline gives CDR1 SQVTM, CDR2 ANQGSEA. Trimming took off 6 bases at V and 0 bases at J, with 18 bases between the two ends. CDR3: CSVARRVGGSGANVLTF. The CDR3 nucleotides are TGCAGCGTGGCGCGGAGAGTAGGGGGCTCTGGGGCCAACGTCCTGACTTTC.